What follows describes a single TCR beta chain. These data originate in a study of blood T cell repertoires in COVID-19. Study context: Acute and convalescent COVID-19 samples came from the United States, Italy and Spain. PBMCs, B-cell-depleted T cells, or T cells provided the cDNA or gDNA that made up the material.

Deletions cut 0 bases from V and 3 bases from J, with 15 bases between. CDR1 is SGHNT, CDR2 YENEEA, per germline. The CDR3 sequence is 16 residues long. Authors' methods: By means of reference gene primer amplification, nucleated cell counts were estimated. Profiled with immunoSEQ multiplex PCR; TCRdb holds only in-frame clones, not every one. The DNA gave D and trimming, while V, J and clone size come from that table. Seen here are around 170,000 clones, less than 90% observed once, and the top ten hold roughly 25%. The sequenced sample was peripheral blood. The clonotype originates from a man between 60 and 75 years old with acute or convalescent COVID-19. V usage is TRBV11-3 and J usage is TRBJ2-7, with D possibly TRBD2 on 5 matching bases. CDR3 in amino acids: CASSLDGEGSFYEQYF. DNA of the CDR3: TGTGCCAGCAGCTTAGATGGTGAAGGGAGCTTCTACGAGCAGTACTTC.